These T cell receptor beta chains were read from a single sample in a study of blood T cells in healthy people across ages. From the 5' RACE reads, TCRdb called clonotypes with MiXCR, one entry per CDR3 protein. The table lists some 1,800,000 distinct CDR3 sequences, around 40% of them singletons. The sample comprised blood. The receptors originated from a human donor in good health. Both conserved end residues are part of each CDR3.

cdr3_length | v_call | cdr3_aa
17 | TRBV4-3 | CASSLKPGTKRADTQYF
19 | TRBV20-1 | CSATRPWTDKVATNEKLFF
13 | TRBV7-9 | CASTLNGGSGYTF
15 | TRBV5-5 | CASSFPGAGQETQYF
14 | TRBV9 | CASSVTGGNQPQHF
15 | TRBV19 | CASTQGVSSYNEQFF
18 | TRBV20-1 | CSAPRGTSGATATDTQYF
14 | TRBV6-2/TRBV6-3 | CASSRQETNYGHTF
14 | TRBV7-9 | CASSLDRGRYIQYF
16 | TRBV11-3 | CASSSFDRVALNEQFF
13 | TRBV7-2 | CASSQNSRNTIYF
15 | TRBV6-5 | CASSSGQGIVEKLFF
13 | TRBV6-5 | CASSSARGRGQYF
15 | TRBV27 | CASSPGTSGHQPQHF
15 | TRBV20-1 | CSARDRQRGLETQYF
18 | TRBV7-2 | CASSSTKIRHSYTDTQYF
17 | TRBV6-6 | CASSPGGPMDGANVLTF
15 | TRBV6-6 | CASTGFGQGAYEQYF
14 | TRBV7-2 | CASSLPGDYSGYTF
16 | TRBV29-1 | CSVEPLQTVSTDMQYF
15 | TRBV12-3/TRBV12-4 | CASSWGQDGSTEAFF
12 | TRBV29-1 | CSHERGAGEAFF
12 | TRBV12-3/TRBV12-4 | CASSIGTYEQYF
14 | TRBV7-8 | CASSYRDRGQPQHF
15 | TRBV20-1 | CSARDGSSGTDTQYF
13 | TRBV12-3/TRBV12-4 | CASSGAGGNEQFF
18 | TRBV9 | CASSVADLERGLTDTQYF
13 | TRBV12-3/TRBV12-4 | CASKGRNNEKLFF
16 | TRBV5-1 | CASSASGGGSTDTQYF
19 | TRBV12-5 | CASGFSTSGDSQINYGYTF
15 | TRBV24-1 | CATSGEGEDSYEQYF
15 | TRBV4-1 | CASSQTGTPSYEQYF
15 | TRBV7-9 | CASSLRTETYNEQFF
13 | TRBV20-1 | CSARDPLSYEQYF
13 | TRBV28 | CASSLQLWNQQFF
15 | TRBV4-3 | CASSQSRASSYEQYF
11 | TRBV12-3/TRBV12-4 | CAGSLLDTQYF
12 | TRBV20-1 | CSAGGLQEKLFF
16 | TRBV24-1 | CATSDLGSPTGETQYF
15 | TRBV7-9 | CASSPWQGVSTEAFF
14 | TRBV6-2/TRBV6-3 | CASSDVDRGQPQHF
14 | TRBV20-1 | CSASEAPNQETQYF
14 | TRBV5-5 | CASSYDGQAYGYTF
18 | TRBV7-8 | CASSSTRRDYLGGEKLFF
14 | TRBV28 | CASSSPTGTDTQYF
14 | TRBV12-3/TRBV12-4 | CASKPDREKYGYTF
14 | TRBV4-3 | CASSQDWANYGYTF
16 | TRBV5-1 | CASSLGDYSRTDTQYF